This T cell receptor beta chain was documented in a study of metastatic and nonmetastatic thyroid tumors. There are 15 residues in the CDR3. V lost 1 base and J 0 bases, leaving 7 bases between the germline ends. CDR1 SNHLY and CDR2 FYNNEI come from the germline V gene. MiXCR re-clonotyped the PCR reads for TCRdb. Among about 27,000 clones listed, 10% to 15% were seen once. There were no patients who had received any treatment before thyroid surgery. This clone has a count of ten or more. The TCR sequence derives from a female donor with papillary thyroid cancer or a benign thyroid nodule (not recorded which). Some clones in this sample may be carry-over from other donors' samples. The sequenced sample consisted of blood. V gene TRBV2 combines with J gene TRBJ1-5; TRBD1 might be the D (5 bases). This CDR3 is CASSEGDYSNQPQHF. The CDR3, as DNA: TGTGCCAGCAGTGAAGGGGACTATAGCAATCAGCCCCAGCATTTT.